The rows below give T cell receptor beta chains drawn from one sample of a study of PD-L1 blockade in urothelial cancer. Sequencing used immunoSEQ multiplex PCR; TCRdb keeps in-frame clones, though not all of them. The data show about 30,000 clones, 89% seen once. The sequencing here drew on PBMCs, taken around atezolizumab (anti-PD-L1) treatment. The receptors were gathered from a man of 80 years or more with urothelial cancer. CDR3s include the opening cysteine and the closing phenylalanine or tryptophan. D genes are given only for firm matches. Clone size is given for some rows only: seen once, a few or many times, or a class if the clone is expanded.

cdr3_nt	cdr3_aa	v_call	j_call	d_call	clone_size
TGTGCCAGCAGTGACTGGGACAGGGAGAATGGAGAGACCCAGTACTTC	CASSDWDRENGETQYF	TRBV6-4	TRBJ2-5	TRBD1	.
TGTGCCAGCAGCTTAGAGGGGCAACAGCCCCAGCATTTT	CASSLEGQQPQHF	TRBV7-9	TRBJ1-5	.	once
TGTGCCAGCAAAGAGCCTATATACACAGATACGCAGTATTTT	CASKEPIYTDTQYF	TRBV2	TRBJ2-3	.	.
TGTGCCAGCAGCCGACTAGCGGGAGGGCGCCACGAGCAGTACTTC	CASSRLAGGRHEQYF	TRBV7-2	TRBJ2-7	TRBD2	.
TGTGCCAGCAGCACCACAGGGGGCGCGGTCTCTAGTGAGCAGTTCTTC	CASSTTGGAVSSEQFF	TRBV28	TRBJ2-1	TRBD1	.
TGTGCCAGTAGTATTAGCGAACGGCCTCCCAATGAGCAGTTCTTC	CASSISERPPNEQFF	TRBV19	TRBJ2-1	.	.
TGTGCCAGCAGCCCCCGACAGGGCCCCTACGAGCAGTACTTC	CASSPRQGPYEQYF	TRBV7-2	TRBJ2-7	TRBD1	.
TGTGCCAGCAGCTTGCGAGGGGGCGGCTTCTATGGCTACACCTTC	CASSLRGGGFYGYTF	TRBV5-6	TRBJ1-2	TRBD1	.
TGTGCCAGCAGTTTATCTACGCATTGGGAGACTGAAGCTTTCTTT	CASSLSTHWETEAFF	TRBV27	TRBJ1-1	.	.
TGCGCCAGCAGCCCGGGAGGGGAAAAAGAAGCTTTCTTT	CASSPGGEKEAFF	TRBV5-1	TRBJ1-1	.	.
TGTGCCAGCAGTGAAGAAGCAGGGACAATATATGGCTACACCTTC	CASSEEAGTIYGYTF	TRBV2	TRBJ1-2	.	.
TGCGCCACCTTGGGGTTGGGGGGAGCCGGGGAGCTGTTTTTT	CATLGLGGAGELFF	TRBV10-2	TRBJ2-2	.	.
TGCGCCAGCAGCTCGACTTACCTCGAGCAGTACTTC	CASSSTYLEQYF	TRBV5-1	TRBJ2-7	.	.
TGTGCCAGCAGTTACTCTAGGGGGCAAATGGGAAACACCATATATTTT	CASSYSRGQMGNTIYF	TRBV6-5	TRBJ1-3	TRBD1	.
TGTGCCAGCAGTTACGGGACAGGGGGCTATAGAGAGACCCAGTACTTC	CASSYGTGGYRETQYF	TRBV6-5	TRBJ2-5	TRBD1	.
TGCGCCAGCAGCCAAGGGAGCACCGAGAGCTATGGCTACACCTTC	CASSQGSTESYGYTF	TRBV4-3	TRBJ1-2	.	.
TGTGCCAGTAGGACAGGGGCGGGGGAGCAGTACTTC	CASRTGAGEQYF	TRBV19	TRBJ2-7	TRBD1	.
TGTGCCAGCAGCAAAGAGGTTCTAGCTTACGAGCAGTACTTC	CASSKEVLAYEQYF	TRBV21-1	TRBJ2-7	.	.
TGCGCCAGCAGTGAGTCGGGGCAGGCTCGGGAGACCCAGTACTTC	CASSESGQARETQYF	TRBV10-1	TRBJ2-5	.	.
TGTGCCAGCTCACCTGGGGACAGGGGTCCCAATAATCAGCCCCAGCATTTT	CASSPGDRGPNNQPQHF	TRBV18	TRBJ1-5	TRBD1	.
TGTGCCAGCAGTCGACTAGCGGGAGACGAGCAGTACTTC	CASSRLAGDEQYF	TRBV7-2	TRBJ2-7	TRBD2	.
TGTGCCAGCAGCTTGCTAGCGACCCAGTACTTC	CASSLLATQYF	TRBV11-2	TRBJ2-5	.	once